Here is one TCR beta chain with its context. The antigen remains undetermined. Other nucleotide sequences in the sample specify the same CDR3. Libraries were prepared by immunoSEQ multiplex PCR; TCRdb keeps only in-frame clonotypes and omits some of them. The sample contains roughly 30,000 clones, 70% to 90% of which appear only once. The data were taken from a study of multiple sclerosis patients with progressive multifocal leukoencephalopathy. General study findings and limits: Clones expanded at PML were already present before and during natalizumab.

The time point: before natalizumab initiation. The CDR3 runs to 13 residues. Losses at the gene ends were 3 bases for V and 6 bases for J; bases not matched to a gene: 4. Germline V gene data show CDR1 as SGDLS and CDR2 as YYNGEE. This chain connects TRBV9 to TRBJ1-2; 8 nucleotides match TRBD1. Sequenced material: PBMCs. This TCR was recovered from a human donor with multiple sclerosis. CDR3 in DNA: TGTGCCAGCAGCGGAACAGGGGGGGATGGCTACACCTTC. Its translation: CASSGTGGDGYTF.